The 5 T cell receptor beta chains reported below all come from one sample, sequenced in a study of neoadjuvant anti-PD-1 for oral cavity cancer (dated by TCRdb to 2020 to 2023). Read against the paper, the sample's time point label means: before neoadjuvant nivolumab. Receptors were amplified or captured by the immunoSEQ multiplex PCR assay. In TCRdb, the immuneACCESS table is reduced to in-frame sequences with V and J assigned. These tables do not hold every clone; where another copy was compared, an unresolved V gene accounts for under half, and the others remain unexplained. Within this sample are tens of thousands of clones, with around 88% of them counted one time only. Of the sample, around 3.7% is held by the ten largest clones. The source material was PBMCs, sampled before nivolumab (anti-PD-1) treatment. Receptor source: a person between 40 and 80 years old with oral cavity squamous cell carcinoma.

The chain uses TRBV4-1 and TRBJ1-2; 7 bases map to TRBD1. The length of the CDR3 is 18 residues. V lost 0 bases, J lost 5 bases, and 15 bases stayed unmatched. The germline CDR1 and CDR2 sequences are MGHRA and YSYEKL. CDR3 in DNA: TGCGCCAGCAGCCAAGAAGGGGGCTTGACCTCCCCGAGGTATGGCTACACCTTC. It encodes CASSQEGGLTSPRYGYTF.

This clone appeared a few times. The chain couples TRBV9 to TRBJ1-4; no definite D call. Per germline, CDR1 SGDLS and CDR2 YYNGEE. V lost 4 bases, J lost 4 bases, and 14 bases lay in between. This CDR3 comprises 15 residues. As DNA, the CDR3 is TGTGCCAGCAGCCCCATGGGAGACCTTAATGAAAAACTGTTTTTT. Its translation is CASSPMGDLNEKLFF.

The chain carries TRBV6-5 and TRBJ1-2, with D perhaps matching TRBD1 (5 bases). Trimming removed 5 bases from V and 4 bases from J, with 14 bases in between. Germline V gives CDR1 MNHEY, CDR2 SVGAGI. The CDR3 loop spans 14 amino acids. The CDR3 here is CASSGGRNLYGYTF. CDR3 nucleotides: TGTGCCAGCAGTGGGGGACGGAACCTCTATGGCTACACCTTC.

The chain links TRBV6-5 to TRBJ1-1; D may be TRBD1 (5 bases). This CDR3 comprises 15 residues. Germline V CDR1 and CDR2: MNHEY, SVGAGI. V dropped 2 bases and J dropped 4 bases, with 14 bases sitting between them. Here the CDR3 DNA reads TGTGCCAGCAGTTACAAGAGGTTAGGGGTCACTGAAGCTTTCTTT. This sequence encodes CASSYKRLGVTEAFF.

This rearrangement joins TRBV5-4 to TRBJ1-1; D remains unclear. The CDR3 is made up of 13 amino acids. The germline V gene has CDR1 SGHNT and CDR2 YYREEE (reference sequence). Between the trimmed V and J ends, which lost 2 bases and 0 bases, there was a span of 5 bases. The CDR3, as DNA: TGTGCCAGCAGCTTCGGATTGAACACTGAAGCTTTCTTT. Translation gives CASSFGLNTEAFF.